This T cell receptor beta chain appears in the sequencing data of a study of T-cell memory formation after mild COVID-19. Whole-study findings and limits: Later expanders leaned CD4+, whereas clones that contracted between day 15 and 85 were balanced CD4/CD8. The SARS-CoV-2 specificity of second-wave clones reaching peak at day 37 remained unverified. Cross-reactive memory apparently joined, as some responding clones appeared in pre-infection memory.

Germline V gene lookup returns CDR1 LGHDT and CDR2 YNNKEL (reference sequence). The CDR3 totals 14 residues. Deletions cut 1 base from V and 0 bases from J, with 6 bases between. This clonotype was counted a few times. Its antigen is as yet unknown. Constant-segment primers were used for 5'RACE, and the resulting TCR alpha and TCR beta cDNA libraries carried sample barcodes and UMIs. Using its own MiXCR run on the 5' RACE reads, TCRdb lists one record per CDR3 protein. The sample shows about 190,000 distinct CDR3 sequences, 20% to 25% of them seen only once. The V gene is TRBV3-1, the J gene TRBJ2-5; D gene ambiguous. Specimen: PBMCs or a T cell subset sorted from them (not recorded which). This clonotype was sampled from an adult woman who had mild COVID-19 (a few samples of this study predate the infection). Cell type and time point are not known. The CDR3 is CASSQVSYQETQYF. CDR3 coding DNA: TGTGCCAGCAGCCAAGTCAGTTACCAAGAGACCCAGTACTTC.